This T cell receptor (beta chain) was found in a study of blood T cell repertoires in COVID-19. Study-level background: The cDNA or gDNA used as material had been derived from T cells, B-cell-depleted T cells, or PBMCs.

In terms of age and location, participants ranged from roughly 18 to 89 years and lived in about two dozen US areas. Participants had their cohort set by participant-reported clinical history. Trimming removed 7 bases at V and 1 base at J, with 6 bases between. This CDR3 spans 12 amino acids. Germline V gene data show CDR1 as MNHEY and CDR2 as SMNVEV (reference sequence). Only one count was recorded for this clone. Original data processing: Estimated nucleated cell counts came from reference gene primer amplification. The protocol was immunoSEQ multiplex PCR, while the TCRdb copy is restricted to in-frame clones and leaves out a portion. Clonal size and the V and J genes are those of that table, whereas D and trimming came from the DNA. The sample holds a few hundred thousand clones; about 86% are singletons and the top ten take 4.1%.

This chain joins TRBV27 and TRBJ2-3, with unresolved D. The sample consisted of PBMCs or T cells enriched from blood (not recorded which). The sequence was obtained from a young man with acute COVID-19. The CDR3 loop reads CASNERTDTQYF. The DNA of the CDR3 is TGTGCCAGCAACGAGCGCACAGATACGCAGTATTTT.